This TCR beta chain derives from a study of regulatory T cells in long-lasting Graves disease. Described time point: persistent/refractory GD, antithyroid drugs over 5 years with positive TRAb. RNA from PBMCs was the source of the TCR library. Into tubes containing EDTA, roughly 8.3 milliliters of peripheral blood were drawn. This clonotype has a count of ten or more. Its antigen is not identified. Study-level findings and limits: Public clonotype sharing was higher in persistent than newly diagnosed patients.

Arm-PCR with iRepertoire HTBI primers amplified the CDR3 regions for these TCR beta libraries. In the original workflow: Looking across samples, the authors found some 67 TRBV and some 13 TRBJ segments. Via MiXCR, TCRdb re-called the multiplex PCR reads, giving one row per CDR3 protein. For this entry, the V and J calls and clone size follow TCRdb and not the study's own pipeline. The table has around 460,000 distinct CDR3 sequences, roughly a fifth seen once. Deletions cut 7 bases from V and 1 base from J, with 14 bases between. CDR3 length equals 15 residues. Germline V gene sequence: CDR1 MDHEN, CDR2 SYDVKM.

The chain has TRBV28 and TRBJ1-5; perhaps TRBD1 as D (5 bases). This receptor was identified in a female donor with Graves disease. The input for sequencing was peripheral blood mononuclear cells (PBMCs), taken when the disease was refractory, from a patient treated with antithyroid drugs. The CDR3: CASILGGVSNQPQHF. The CDR3 nucleotides are TGTGCCAGCATCCTAGGAGGGGTAAGCAATCAGCCCCAGCATTTT.